The 29 T cell receptor beta chains presented below share a single source sample, sequenced in a study of response to subunit inactivated influenza vaccine. TCRdb re-called the RT-PCR reads with MiXCR, one entry per CDR3 protein. The data show about 540,000 distinct CDR3 sequences, 12% to 15% seen once. The sample consisted of PBMCs from blood, taken roughly 12 days after vaccination. The receptors were gathered from a man aged 50-59 years who received an inactivated influenza vaccine.

This clonotype was picked up many times. CDR3 nucleotide sequence: TGTGCCAGCACCGACTTGGGCAGGGGGAGCTCTGGGGCCAACGTCCTGACTTTC. It encodes CASTDLGRGSSGANVLTF. The chain is built from TRBV6-1 and TRBJ2-6; 7 nucleotides line up with TRBD1. Germline V lookup: CDR1 MNHNS, CDR2 SASEGT. There are 18 residues in the CDR3. The junction had 12 bases not matched to a gene; V was cut back by 7 bases and J by 0 bases.

This clonotype has only a few counts. The genes are TRBV10-3 and TRBJ2-1; tentatively, D is TRBD1 (5 bases). CDR1 is ENHRY and CDR2 is SYGVKD in the germline V gene. The ends were cut back, 3 bases at V and 0 bases at J, with 9 bases in the middle. This CDR3 is 15 amino acids long. The CDR3: CAISEQDSSYNEQFF. In DNA, the CDR3 is TGTGCCATCAGTGAACAAGACAGCTCCTACAATGAGCAGTTCTTC.

A few counts support this clonotype. The chain recombines TRBV29-1 with TRBJ2-3; 7 bases are a match to TRBD2. CDR3 length: 13 amino acids. J gave up 6 bases and V 8 bases, and 11 bases lay outside the gene matches. Germline V gives CDR1 SQVTM, CDR2 ANQGSEA. The CDR3 loop is CSSGGVLLDTQYF. The CDR3 DNA reads TGCAGCTCGGGAGGCGTATTATTGGATACGCAGTATTTT.

This clonotype was counted a few times. This sequence joins TRBV7-3 and TRBJ2-2; 10 nucleotides line up with TRBD2. V gave up 5 bases and J gave up 2 bases; unmatched junction bases: 11. The CDR3 is 18 residues long. Germline lookup yields CDR1 SGHTA and CDR2 FQGTGA. CDR3 coding DNA: TGTGCCAGCAGCCTACTCCCCGGACTAGCGGAAAACACCGGGGAGCTGTTTTTT. Encoded protein: CASSLLPGLAENTGELFF.

This clonotype was found a few times. J is TRBJ1-2 and V is TRBV10-3; D is perhaps TRBD1 (6 bases). The CDR3 consists of 12 residues. V lost 5 bases to trimming and J lost 7 bases, with 11 bases between them. From germline, CDR1 is ENHRY and CDR2 SYGVKD. The CDR3 spells CAISTTGSGYTF. The CDR3 DNA sequence: TGTGCCATCAGTACTACAGGGAGTGGCTACACCTTC.

This chain links TRBV4-2 with TRBJ2-3; D unclear. Germline CDR1 and CDR2: LGHNA and YNFKEQ. V was trimmed by 11 bases and J by 2 bases, leaving 11 bases between them. The CDR3 loop spans 12 amino acids. Here the CDR3 DNA reads TGTGCCTGCTCCGGTTTCACAGATACGCAGTATTTT. This sequence encodes CACSGFTDTQYF.

J is TRBJ2-3 and V is TRBV2; TRBD2 matches 7 bases. The CDR3 length is 18 residues. The ends lost 2 bases at V and 0 bases at J; junction bases unmatched: 11. CDR1 SNHLY and CDR2 FYNNEI come from the germline V gene. The chain's CDR3 is CASSEREGSPPSTDTQYF. The CDR3 coding sequence is TGTGCCAGCAGTGAAAGGGAGGGCTCACCCCCTAGCACAGATACGCAGTATTTT.

There are many counts of this clonotype. The gene calls are TRBV12-3 or TRBV12-4 and TRBJ1-5, with 8 bases that match TRBD1. V trimming: 6 bases; J trimming: 0 bases; junction bases outside the gene matches: 13. The CDR3 totals 18 residues. In nucleotides, the CDR3 is TGTGCCAGCAGGGCCGGGACAGGCGGATTTTATAGCAATCAGCCCCAGCATTTT. Translation: CASRAGTGGFYSNQPQHF.

Only a few counts were recorded for this clonotype. The V gene is TRBV20-1, the J gene TRBJ1-5; tentatively, D is TRBD1 (5 bases). Trimming pared 4 bases from V and 1 base from J, leaving 11 bases between. This CDR3 is built from 14 residues. Germline CDR1 and CDR2: DFQATT and SNEGSKA (reference sequence). CDR3 in amino acids: CSANLRGSNQPQHF. As DNA, the CDR3 is TGCAGTGCTAACCTTCGGGGGAGCAATCAGCCCCAGCATTTT.

There are a few counts of this clonotype. J is TRBJ2-2 and V is TRBV6-5, with no clear D. Per germline, CDR1 MNHEY and CDR2 SVGAGI. CDR3 size: 16 residues. The V end lost 3 bases, the J end lost 0 bases, and 11 bases lay between the germline ends. The DNA for the CDR3 is TGTGCCAGCAGTTATAGTGGCAGGACGAACACCGGGGAGCTGTTTTTT. It is translated as CASSYSGRTNTGELFF.

This clonotype has a single count. The gene calls are TRBV29-1 and TRBJ1-2; D is undetermined. The CDR3 extends over 13 amino acids. CDR1 and CDR2 from the germline V gene are SQVTM and ANQGSEA. Trimming took off 0 bases at V and 5 bases at J, with 10 bases between the two ends. The CDR3: CSVEDQRGYGYTF. The CDR3 DNA follows: TGCAGCGTTGAAGATCAAAGAGGGTATGGCTACACCTTC.

The table lists this clonotype with many counts. The chain is built from TRBV24-1 and TRBJ2-3; D unresolved. V was pared by 0 bases and J by 4 bases, with 7 bases between. Germline V gives CDR1 KGHDR, CDR2 SFDVKD. This CDR3 has 14 residues. CDR3: CATSDLKGPDTQYF. The CDR3 DNA reads as TGTGCCACCAGTGATTTGAAGGGTCCAGATACGCAGTATTTT.

V is TRBV5-6 and J is TRBJ1-1, with D unresolved. V lost 4 bases and J 0 bases, leaving 16 bases between the germline ends. CDR3 length: 16 residues. Germline-derived CDR1 and CDR2 are SGHDT and YYEEEE. CDR3 residues: CASSQPDGFLNTEAFF. CDR3 DNA sequence: TGTGCCAGCAGCCAACCGGACGGATTTTTGAACACTGAAGCTTTCTTT.

This chain joins TRBV27 and TRBJ2-2; no clear D gene. Trimming took off 6 bases at V and 7 bases at J, with 12 bases between the two ends. The length of the CDR3 is 13 residues. The V gene's germline CDR1 is MNHEY and CDR2 SMNVEV (reference sequence). The CDR3 region has the DNA TGTGCCAGCAGGCGCCGGCGTGACGGGGAGCTGTTTTTT. Translation gives CASRRRRDGELFF.

The chain recombines TRBV7-2 with TRBJ1-3; D is uncertain. This CDR3 region has 14 residues. Trimming stripped 2 bases from V and 1 base from J, with 6 bases between. CDR1 and CDR2 (germline): SGHTA, FQGNSA. CDR3 DNA sequence: TGTGCCAGCAGCTTAACAGTTTCTGGAAACACCATATATTTT. Amino acid sequence: CASSLTVSGNTIYF.

There are a few counts of this clonotype. V gene TRBV9 combines with J gene TRBJ2-3; tentatively, D is TRBD1 or TRBD2 (5 bases each). V lost 3 bases and J 3 bases, leaving 17 bases between the germline ends. The CDR3 is 16 residues long. In germline, CDR1 is SGDLS, CDR2 YYNGEE. CDR3 in amino acids: CASSETGALETDTQYF. CDR3 nucleotides: TGTGCCAGCAGCGAAACCGGGGCCTTGGAAACAGATACGCAGTATTTT.

The chain joins TRBV5-1 to TRBJ1-5; the match to TRBD1 covers 7 bases. CDR3 length: 15 amino acids. Trimming cost V 0 bases and J 8 bases; bases outside gene matches: 8. CDR1 and CDR2 (germline): SGHRS, YFSETQ. The CDR3 bases are TGCGCCAGCAGCTTGGATGGGACAGCTTCAGAGCCCCAGCATTTT. Its translation: CASSLDGTASEPQHF.

The table lists this clonotype with many counts. V is TRBV5-1 and J is TRBJ2-1, with D uncertain. The CDR3 runs to 15 residues. The V end was cut by 4 bases, the J end by 5 bases, with 16 bases between. The germline V gene encodes CDR1 SGHRS and CDR2 YFSETQ. CDR3 in amino acids: CASSPTSPANNEQFF. In DNA form, the CDR3 reads TGCGCCAGCAGCCCAACAAGCCCCGCCAACAATGAGCAGTTCTTC.

Only a few counts were recorded for this clonotype. V is TRBV28 and J is TRBJ2-7; D is perhaps TRBD1 or TRBD2 (5 bases each). Per germline, CDR1 MDHEN and CDR2 SYDVKM. Trimming removed 2 bases at V and 4 bases at J, with 18 bases between. The CDR3 contains 16 residues. CDR3 sequence reads: CASSLPQGENRYEQYF. The CDR3 DNA is TGTGCCAGCAGTTTACCCCAGGGAGAGAATCGATACGAGCAGTACTTC.

This chain links TRBV20-1 with TRBJ1-1; tentative D call: TRBD1 (6 bases). Trimming stripped 3 bases from V and 1 base from J, with 12 bases between. Germline V lookup: CDR1 DFQATT, CDR2 SNEGSKA (reference sequence). The CDR3 contains 14 residues. CDR3 residues: CSASGQSPNTEAFF. In nucleotides, the CDR3 is TGCAGTGCTAGCGGACAGTCGCCGAACACTGAAGCTTTCTTT.

Only a few counts were recorded for this clonotype. The genes are TRBV6-2 or TRBV6-3 and TRBJ2-1; no clear D. There are 14 residues in the CDR3. Germline assignment: CDR1 MNHEY and CDR2 SVGEGT. The V and J ends lost 6 bases and 0 bases respectively, with 9 bases between them. The CDR3: CASRTTDSYNEQFF. The DNA of the CDR3 is TGTGCCAGCAGGACGACCGACTCCTACAATGAGCAGTTCTTC.

This rearrangement joins TRBV29-1 to TRBJ2-2; 11 nucleotides align to TRBD2. J lost 7 bases, V lost 7 bases, and 11 bases had no gene match. Germline lookup yields CDR1 SQVTM and CDR2 ANQGSEA. The CDR3 loop spans 15 amino acids. As DNA, the CDR3 is TGCAGCGCTATTAGCGGGGGGGCCGCGATCGGGGAGCTGTTTTTT. Amino acids: CSAISGGAAIGELFF.

The rearrangement links TRBV12-3 or TRBV12-4 to TRBJ2-7, with 9 positions matching TRBD1. V gave up 7 bases and J gave up 7 bases; unmatched junction bases: 11. This CDR3 is built from 14 residues. The CDR3 DNA reads TGTGCCAGCAATCCAACAGGGGGCTCTGAAGAGCAGTACTTC. Translating it yields CASNPTGGSEEQYF.

V is TRBV18 and J is TRBJ1-5; TRBD1 aligns across 8 bases. The J segment lost 7 bases and the V segment lost 3 bases, leaving 8 bases of the junction unmatched. The CDR3 extends over 15 amino acids. Germline V gene lookup returns CDR1 KGHSH and CDR2 LQKENI. Written as DNA, the CDR3 is TGTGCCAGCTCACCTGGCCCCGGACAGGGACAGCCCCAGCATTTT. It translates to CASSPGPGQGQPQHF.

This chain connects TRBV29-1 to TRBJ1-4; D is undetermined. CDR3 length: 12 residues. V was pared by 7 bases and J by 0 bases, with 6 bases between. Germline V gives CDR1 SQVTM, CDR2 ANQGSEA. The chain's CDR3 is CSAGATNEKLFF. In DNA form, the CDR3 reads TGCAGCGCCGGTGCAACTAATGAAAAACTGTTTTTT.

V usage is TRBV12-3 or TRBV12-4 and J usage is TRBJ2-4; the D gene could be TRBD1 or TRBD2 (5 bases each). The CDR3 contains 16 residues. Trimming took 6 bases from V and 0 from J, leaving 15 bases between them. In nucleotides, the CDR3 is TGTGCCAGCAGGGACGAGGGACGGCGAGCCAAAAACATTCAGTACTTC. Protein sequence: CASRDEGRRAKNIQYF.

This clonotype was counted a few times. The CDR3 nucleotides read TGTGCCAGCAGCGCCCGACAGGGCGGAAACGAGCAGTACTTC. Residues: CASSARQGGNEQYF. V usage is TRBV5-4 and J usage is TRBJ2-7, with 7 nucleotides matching TRBD1. CDR3 length: 14 amino acids. The germline gives CDR1 SGHNT, CDR2 YYREEE (reference sequence). Trimming at V came to 4 bases and at J to 5 bases, leaving 9 bases not matched to a gene.

V is TRBV30 and J is TRBJ1-6; D ambiguous. CDR3 length: 17 residues. Germline V gene sequence: CDR1 GTSNPN, CDR2 SVGIG (reference sequence). With 1 base removed from V and 0 bases from J, the gap between germline ends came to 13 bases. In DNA, the CDR3 is TGTGCCTGGAGTGGAGGCCAGATTGGCTCCTATAATTCACCCCTCCACTTT. This gives the protein CAWSGGQIGSYNSPLHF.

This clonotype has only a few counts. V gene TRBV7-2 combines with J gene TRBJ1-4; D is ambiguous. CDR3 length: 14 residues. Germline CDR1 reads SGHTA; CDR2 reads FQGNSA. The V end lost 1 base, the J end lost 6 bases, and 9 bases lay between the germline ends. CDR3 nucleotides: TGTGCCAGCAGCTTAGGAATCGGCCATGAAAAACTGTTTTTT. Its translation: CASSLGIGHEKLFF.